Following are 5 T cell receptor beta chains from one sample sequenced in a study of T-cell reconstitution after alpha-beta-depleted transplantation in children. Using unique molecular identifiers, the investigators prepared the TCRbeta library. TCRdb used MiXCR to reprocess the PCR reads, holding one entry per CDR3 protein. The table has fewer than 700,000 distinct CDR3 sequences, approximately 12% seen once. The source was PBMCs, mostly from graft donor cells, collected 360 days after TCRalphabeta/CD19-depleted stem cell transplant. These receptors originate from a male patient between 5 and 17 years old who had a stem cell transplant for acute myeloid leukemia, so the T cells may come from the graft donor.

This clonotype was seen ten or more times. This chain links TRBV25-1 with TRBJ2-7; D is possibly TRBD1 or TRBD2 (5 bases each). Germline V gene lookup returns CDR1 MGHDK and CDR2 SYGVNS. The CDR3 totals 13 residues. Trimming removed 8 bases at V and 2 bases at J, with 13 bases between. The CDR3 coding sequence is TGTGCCAGCTCGAGAGGGGTAACCTACGAGCAGTACTTC. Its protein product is CASSRGVTYEQYF.

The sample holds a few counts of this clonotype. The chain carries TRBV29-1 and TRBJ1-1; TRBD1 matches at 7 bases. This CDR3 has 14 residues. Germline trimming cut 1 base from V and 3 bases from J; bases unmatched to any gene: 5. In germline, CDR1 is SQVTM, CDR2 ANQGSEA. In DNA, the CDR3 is TGCAGCGTTGAAGCGACAGGGTGGGACACTGAAGCTTTCTTT. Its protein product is CSVEATGWDTEAFF.

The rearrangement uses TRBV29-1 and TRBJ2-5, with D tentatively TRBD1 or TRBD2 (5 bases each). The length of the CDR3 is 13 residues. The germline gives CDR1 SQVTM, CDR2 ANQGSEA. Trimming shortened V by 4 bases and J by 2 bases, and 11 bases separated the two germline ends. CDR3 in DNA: TGCAGCGTTGTGGGACGTTTGCAAGAGACCCAGTACTTC. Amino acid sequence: CSVVGRLQETQYF.

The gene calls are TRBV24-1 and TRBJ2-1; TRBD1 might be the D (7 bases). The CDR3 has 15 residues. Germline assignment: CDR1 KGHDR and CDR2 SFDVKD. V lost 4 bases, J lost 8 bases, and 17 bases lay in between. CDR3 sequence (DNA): TGTGCCACCAGTGAGGAGGGGGCACCTAGGGATGAGCAGTTCTTC. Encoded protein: CATSEEGAPRDEQFF.

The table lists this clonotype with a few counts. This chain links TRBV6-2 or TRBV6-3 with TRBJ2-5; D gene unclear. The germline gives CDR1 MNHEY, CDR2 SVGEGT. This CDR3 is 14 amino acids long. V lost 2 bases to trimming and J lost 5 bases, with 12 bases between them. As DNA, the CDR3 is TGTGCCAGCAGTTACCTCTCAGTTGGGGAGACCCAGTACTTC. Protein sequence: CASSYLSVGETQYF.